This T cell receptor (beta chain) was observed in a study of neurological immune-mediated disorders (dated by TCRdb to the late 2010s). A note on the overall study: The study compared peripheral blood TCR-beta repertoires of HTLV-I-associated myelopathy (HAM/TSP) patients, multiple sclerosis patients and healthy controls using UMI-based sequencing. Longitudinal samples, technical triplicates and paired sorted CD4+ and CD8+ T-cell subsets, alongside PBMC samples, were included among the 90 to 130 TCR-beta libraries. The cohort included 68 subjects: about 14 with HAM/TSP, some 34 with multiple sclerosis, and approximately 20 healthy controls.

Blood bank volunteers in Maryland, USA served as the healthy controls. Unsorted PBMC libraries were generated from 2 million PBMCs stored in RNAlater at -80 °C until RNA extraction. Peripheral blood underwent Ficoll-Hypaque density gradient centrifugation to isolate PBMCs, which were then cryopreserved in liquid nitrogen. Broader findings and caveats from the paper: TCR clonal expansion was highest in HAM/TSP patients and lowest in MS patients, with MS patients falling below even healthy controls. Across subjects, expanded clones never shared an identical CDR3 amino acid sequence, which suggests that the TCR-beta repertoires in every group were private.

The cysteine opens and the phenylalanine closes a CDR3 of 14 amino acids. Only CDR3 DNA is held: 42 bases, read in frame from base 1. CDR1 DFQATT and CDR2 SNEGSKA are derived from the germline V gene (reference sequence). V sheds 0 bases and J sheds 10 bases, leaving 16 bases between their ends. cDNA synthesis used template-switch 5'RACE with a primer carrying a 10-nucleotide random unique molecular identifier tagging each TCR transcript. Every sequencing run yielded over 190 million TCR-beta sequences covering 15-18 subjects. The RNeasy kit was used to extract total RNA. Using the KAPA Real-time Library Amplification kit, TCR-beta VDJ regions were amplified with primers for the TCR constant region and the 5'RACE anchor. A first PCR added sample indexes and Illumina adaptors, after which a second PCR increased the library yield. The roughly 650 bp TCR product was size-selected on a 2% E-gel SizeSelection system after Ampure bead purification. Before pooling, library quality was checked on a Bioanalyzer, concentration was measured with Qubit, and libraries were quantified with the Kapa Library Quantification kit. Libraries were sequenced paired-end 2 x 150 bp on an Illumina HiSeq 2500. To increase sequence diversity, about 25-31% phiX was spiked into each library pool. The authors processed their data as follows. Quality-filtered reads were processed with the UMI-based MiGEC pipeline, and over 75% of raw TCR sequences were removed by the MiGEC pipeline during error correction. VDJ genes were aligned to IMGT germline references, and clonotypes were defined by unique CDR3 amino acid sequence plus V-J genes. Clonal expansion, Shannon diversity and CDR3 relatedness were evaluated with VDJtools (CalcPairwiseDistances, ClusterSamples), while phylogenetic trees were built in CLCbio workbench. Expanded clones were defined as having at least 8 unique UMIs, based on coefficient-of-variation modelling across technical triplicates. The raw public reads went through TCRdb reprocessing: fastp at Q25, MiXCR clone calling, in-frame beta chains kept. Every entry covers one CDR3 protein and lists the most common genes and DNA from its rows. Here the V and J calls rest on TCRdb's processing, not on the authors' analysis. The sample profile shows tens of thousands of distinct CDR3 sequences; roughly 17% of them were found once. 15% of the sample rests with the top ten.

Of note for this clonotype: The specificity of this receptor is unknown. Per-base quality was not reported, and no clone a single base away is much larger than it.

The chain links TRBV20-1 with TRBJ2-1, with the D segment identity uncertain. The sample consisted of PBMCs. This TCR derives from a middle-aged woman in good health. The DNA is TGCAGTGCTAGAGATCGAATCTACACCGGGGAGCAGTTCTTC. Translated, it reads CSARDRIYTGEQFF.